A single sample gave rise to the 27 T cell receptor beta chains below, sequenced in a study of T cell changes during pregnancy in multiple sclerosis. Profiled with immunoSEQ multiplex PCR; TCRdb holds only in-frame clones, not every one. The data contain fewer than 90,000 clones, about 89% of them singletons. The sample here was peripheral blood, taken in the second trimester of pregnancy. All receptors derive from a female donor with multiple sclerosis, enrolled in a pregnancy study.

The chain has TRBV7-2 and TRBJ1-6; 9 positions agree with TRBD1. V lost 1 base to trimming and J lost 9 bases; unmatched junction nucleotides: 13. CDR1 and CDR2 (germline): SGHTA, FQGNSA. CDR3 size: 18 residues. CDR3 in DNA: TGTGCCAGCAGCTTAGAGATAAGAGGGACAGGGATGGCTTCACCCCTCCACTTT. Amino acid sequence: CASSLEIRGTGMASPLHF.

The V call is TRBV19, the J call TRBJ1-2; D is unresolved. Per germline, CDR1 LNHDA and CDR2 SQIVND (reference sequence). Trimming took 3 bases from V and 4 from J, leaving 15 bases between them. The length of the CDR3 is 15 residues. DNA for the CDR3: TGTGCCAGTAGTATTTCGGTCTCACCGGTCTATGGCTACACCTTC. It yields the protein CASSISVSPVYGYTF.

The chain carries TRBV9 and TRBJ1-2, with 10 nucleotides matching TRBD1. CDR3 length equals 14 residues. Unmatched junction bases numbered 6, after V lost 3 bases and J lost 7 bases. The germline gives CDR1 SGDLS, CDR2 YYNGEE. CDR3 nucleotide sequence: TGTGCCAGCAGCGCTTGGACAGGGGGGGTTGGCTACACCTTC. Its translation is CASSAWTGGVGYTF.

This sequence joins TRBV7-9 and TRBJ1-2; 11 bases match TRBD1. The length of the CDR3 is 14 residues. The trim removed 5 bases at V and 4 bases at J, leaving 3 bases unmatched. Germline CDR1 reads SEHNR; CDR2 reads FQNEAQ (reference sequence). CDR3 nucleotide sequence: TGTGCCAGCAGCCGGACAGGGGGCGGCTATGGCTACACCTTC. Protein product: CASSRTGGGYGYTF.

The CDR3 sequence is CASSLWTSAVETQYF. CDR3 nucleotide sequence: TGCGCCAGCAGCTTGTGGACTAGCGCCGTAGAGACCCAGTACTTC. This sequence joins TRBV5-1 and TRBJ2-5, with 9 bases fitting TRBD2. The germline CDR1 and CDR2 sequences are SGHRS and YFSETQ. This CDR3 comprises 15 residues. Germline trimming cut 1 base from V and 4 bases from J; bases unmatched to any gene: 5.

The chain is built from TRBV4-3 and TRBJ2-5, with 11 bases fitting TRBD2. V was clipped by 1 base and J by 10 bases; unmatched bases: 8. The germline V gene encodes CDR1 LGHNA and CDR2 YSLEER. The CDR3 consists of 15 residues. In nucleotides, the CDR3 is TGCGCCAGCAGCCAAGGGACTAGCGGGTTCCCCTTCCAGTACTTC. Translated: CASSQGTSGFPFQYF.

This chain uses TRBV25-1 with TRBJ1-1, with TRBD1 matching 10 bases. The germline gives CDR1 MGHDK, CDR2 SYGVNS. The CDR3 has 15 residues. V gave up 4 bases and J gave up 2 bases; unmatched junction bases: 4. CDR3 DNA sequence: TGTGCCAGCAGTGGACAGGGGGCGAGAAACACTGAAGCTTTCTTT. It encodes CASSGQGARNTEAFF.

Comment on this clone: One junction end disagrees with the germline gene, perhaps due to a read error. The chain employs TRBV4-1 and TRBJ2-7, with D uncertain. Germline values: CDR1 MGHRA, CDR2 YSYEKL. The CDR3 extends over 13 amino acids. The CDR3 sequence is CASSQGGWSEQYF. Here the CDR3 DNA reads TGCGCCAGCAGTCAAGGTGGGTGGAGCGAGCAGTACTTC.

The chain couples TRBV27 to TRBJ2-1; TRBD1 aligns across 7 bases. The germline V gene has CDR1 MNHEY and CDR2 SMNVEV (reference sequence). The CDR3 consists of 13 residues. J gave up 9 bases and V 3 bases, and 5 bases lay outside the gene matches. DNA of the CDR3: TGTGCCAGCAGTTTGCGGTACAGGGGTGAGCAGTTCTTC. Amino acid sequence: CASSLRYRGEQFF.

This clone came up once. The CDR3 nucleotides are TGCGCCAGCAGCGGCGGGACAGGGAGGAACACTGAAGCTTTCTTT. Its translation: CASSGGTGRNTEAFF. The chain employs TRBV5-1 and TRBJ1-1; TRBD1 agrees at 9 bases. The length of the CDR3 is 15 residues. Trimming at V came to 4 bases and at J to 1 base, leaving 5 bases not matched to a gene. The germline V gene has CDR1 SGHRS and CDR2 YFSETQ.

The J gene is TRBJ2-1, the V gene TRBV19; 12 bases fit TRBD2. Per germline, CDR1 LNHDA and CDR2 SQIVND (reference sequence). V shed 3 bases, J shed 7 bases, and the junction held 7 bases outside the gene matches. The CDR3 runs 16 residues. CDR3 bases: TGTGCCAGTAGTATTACTAGCGGGGGGCTTCGGAATGAGCAGTTCTTC. Its translation is CASSITSGGLRNEQFF.

The chain employs TRBV30 and TRBJ1-5, with 7 nucleotides matching TRBD1. From germline, CDR1 is GTSNPN and CDR2 SVGIG (reference sequence). The ends lost 3 bases at V and 3 bases at J; junction bases unmatched: 5. There are 14 residues in the CDR3. CDR3 sequence reads: CAWSAGTDNQPQHF. In nucleotides, the CDR3 is TGTGCCTGGAGCGCAGGGACAGACAATCAGCCCCAGCATTTT.

The chain is built from TRBV29-1 and TRBJ2-5; 10 nucleotides match TRBD2. CDR1 and CDR2 from the germline V gene are SQVTM and ANQGSEA. The CDR3 consists of 15 residues. Unmatched junction bases numbered 8, after V lost 5 bases and J lost 2 bases. CDR3 nucleotides: TGCAGCGTTAGCGGGGGGGCCCCTACACAAGAGACCCAGTACTTC. Its translation is CSVSGGAPTQETQYF.

This chain connects TRBV7-7 to TRBJ1-2; possible D gene TRBD1, 5 bases. The CDR3 covers 13 residues. V was shortened by 11 bases and J by 8 bases, with 21 bases between the two germline ends. In germline, CDR1 is SSHAT, CDR2 FNYEAQ (reference sequence). Here the CDR3 DNA reads TGTGCCGTACAGGACACCCGGTCGTGGGGCTACACCTTC. Amino acid sequence: CAVQDTRSWGYTF.

This clone was detected a few times. The DNA for the CDR3 is TGTGCCAGCAGCCCTAGGCTTGACGCTGAAGCTTTCTTT. The encoded protein is CASSPRLDAEAFF. The gene calls are TRBV7-3 and TRBJ1-1; D unclear. The V end lost 5 bases, the J end lost 6 bases, and 13 bases lay between the germline ends. Germline CDR1 and CDR2: SGHTA and FQGTGA. The CDR3 has 13 residues.

The chain links TRBV9 to TRBJ1-4; D ambiguous. In germline, CDR1 is SGDLS, CDR2 YYNGEE. The CDR3 runs to 15 residues. V was shortened by 0 bases and J by 7 bases, with 13 bases between the two germline ends. CDR3 sequence (DNA): TGTGCCAGCAGCGTAGTGGGTGGAGGTGCTGAAAAACTGTTTTTT. Translated, it gives CASSVVGGGAEKLFF.

V is TRBV9 and J is TRBJ2-7; tentatively, D is TRBD1 (6 bases). V dropped 3 bases and J dropped 2 bases, with 15 bases sitting between them. The CDR3 length is 15 residues. Germline V CDR1 and CDR2: SGDLS, YYNGEE. This CDR3 is CASSADTGPTYEQYF. CDR3 nucleotide sequence: TGTGCCAGCAGCGCCGATACAGGGCCAACCTACGAGCAGTACTTC.

About this clone itself: Sequence at one end of the junction differs from germline and may be a read error. V is TRBV5-1 and J is TRBJ1-6; D remains ambiguous. CDR3 length equals 17 residues. Germline CDR1 SGHRS, CDR2 YFSETQ. CDR3 sequence reads: CASSFEGPHHYNSPFHF. The CDR3 nucleotides are TGCGCCAGCAGCTTCGAGGGCCCACACCACTATAATTCACCCTTCCACTTT.

This chain connects TRBV6-1 to TRBJ1-1; D is unresolved. V lost 3 bases and J lost 1, with 9 bases in between. The germline V gene encodes CDR1 MNHNS and CDR2 SASEGT. This CDR3 has 14 amino acids. The CDR3 nucleotides are TGTGCCAGCAGTGAGGTGGGGAGGAACACTGAAGCTTTCTTT. Protein: CASSEVGRNTEAFF.

The chain joins TRBV7-3 to TRBJ2-5; 12 nucleotides match TRBD2. There are 17 residues in the CDR3. V gave up 5 bases and J gave up 1 base; unmatched junction bases: 8. CDR1 is SGHTA, CDR2 FQGTGA, per germline. This chain's CDR3 is CASSPETSGGIQETQYF. CDR3 in DNA: TGTGCCAGCAGCCCAGAGACTAGCGGGGGAATCCAAGAGACCCAGTACTTC.

With respect to this clone: A junction boundary mismatches the germline segment, possibly from a read error. The same CDR3 arises from other DNA sequences in this sample as well. The chain combines TRBV27 with TRBJ2-3; TRBD1 matches at 11 bases. The CDR3 covers 18 residues. The germline CDR1 and CDR2 sequences are MNHEY and SMNVEV (reference sequence). The CDR3 nucleotides read TGTGCCAGCAGTTTACTGGTGCCTAGGGACAGGGGGACAGATACACAGTATTTT. This sequence encodes CASSLLVPRDRGTDTQYF.

In its sample, this clone was seen once. The gene calls are TRBV4-2 and TRBJ2-5; 8 bases align to TRBD2. The CDR3 extends over 16 amino acids. With 0 bases clipped from V and 3 bases from J, the junction kept 6 bases outside the gene matches. Germline V CDR1 and CDR2: LGHNA, YNFKEQ. CDR3 sequence reads: CASSQEGIAGKETQYF. The CDR3 coding sequence is TGTGCCAGCAGCCAAGAGGGAATAGCGGGAAAAGAGACCCAGTACTTC.

This clone was observed once. This chain links TRBV6-6 with TRBJ1-2; TRBD1 might be the D (5 bases). CDR3 length: 16 amino acids. Germline values: CDR1 MNHNY, CDR2 SVGAGI (reference sequence). V lost 8 bases to trimming and J lost 0 bases, with 19 bases between them. CDR3 nucleotide sequence: TGTGCCAGCTCTCCTGGGACTCTACCAGCTAACTATGGCTACACCTTC. Encoded protein: CASSPGTLPANYGYTF.

J is TRBJ2-5 and V is TRBV2, with TRBD2 identical over 11 bases. There are 12 residues in the CDR3. Germline V lookup: CDR1 SNHLY, CDR2 FYNNEI. V dropped 7 bases and J dropped 7; count of bases not matched to a gene: 2. CDR3 sequence reads: CASTLAGGTQYF. CDR3 coding DNA: TGTGCCAGCACCCTAGCGGGGGGGACCCAGTACTTC.

This chain links TRBV5-4 with TRBJ1-2; D is perhaps TRBD1 (6 bases). The CDR3 sequence is 14 residues long. Germline CDR1 and CDR2: SGHNT and YYREEE (reference sequence). V dropped 3 bases and J dropped 3 bases, with 12 bases sitting between them. Here the CDR3 reads CASSSPGADYGYTF. DNA for the CDR3: TGTGCCAGCAGCTCCCCAGGGGCAGACTATGGCTACACCTTC.

This clone showed up just once. The rearrangement links TRBV9 to TRBJ1-2, with a possible D match to TRBD1 (5 bases). The ends were cut back, 3 bases at V and 8 bases at J, with 14 bases in the middle. The CDR3 loop spans 13 amino acids. CDR1 is SGDLS, CDR2 YYNGEE, per germline. DNA of the CDR3: TGTGCCAGCAGCGGCGCAGGGCCCGACGGCTACACCTTC. This sequence encodes CASSGAGPDGYTF.

This clone has a single count. The gene calls are TRBV6-6 and TRBJ1-5, with TRBD1 matching over 8 bases. The CDR3 consists of 14 residues. The trim removed 6 bases at V and 10 bases at J, leaving 11 bases unmatched. Germline loops: CDR1 MNHNY, CDR2 SVGAGI (reference sequence). DNA of the CDR3: TGTGCCAGCAGGTTAACAGGGGGTGCTGGTCCCCAGCATTTT. It is translated as CASRLTGGAGPQHF.